Below, 23 T cell receptor beta chains from the same sample are listed, as sequenced in a study of cytotoxic CD8 clonotypes in ibrutinib-treated CLL. Repertoires were generated with immunoSEQ multiplex PCR, while TCRdb's copy carries only in-frame clones and drops some. The repertoire consists of around 330,000 clones, with 67% occurring once and the leading ten covering 5% to 6.5%. The sample was PBMCs, taken after 36 months of ibrutinib treatment. The receptor source for this set is a human donor with chronic lymphocytic leukemia.

V and J are TRBV6-6 and TRBJ2-7; weak D call: TRBD2 (5 bases). The V end lost 3 bases, the J end lost 3 bases, and 18 bases lay between the germline ends. Germline CDR1 is MNHNY and CDR2 is SVGAGI (reference sequence). The CDR3 extends over 16 amino acids. The CDR3 loop is CASSYSATAVIYEQYF. The CDR3 bases are TGTGCCAGCAGTTATTCCGCCACAGCGGTGATCTACGAGCAGTACTTC.

This clone was observed a handful of times. The chain recombines TRBV7-6 with TRBJ2-7; the match to TRBD1 covers 11 bases. Germline-derived CDR1 and CDR2 are SGHVS and FNYEAQ. The CDR3 sequence is 14 residues long. Trimming at V came to 5 bases and at J to 5 bases, leaving 5 bases not matched to a gene. In DNA, the CDR3 is TGTGCCAGCAGCGCCGGACAGGGGGCTCACGAGCAGTACTTC. Translating it yields CASSAGQGAHEQYF. Full variable domain (rest looked up from reference TRBV7-6 and TRBJ2-7): GAGVSQSPRYKVTKRGQDVALRCDPISGHVSLYWYRQALGQGPEFLTYFNYEAQQDKSGLPNDRFSAERPEGSISTLTIQRTEQRDSAMYRCASSAGQGAHEQYFGPGTRLTVT.

Here the CDR3 reads CASSFRGIGTEAFF. CDR3 sequence (DNA): TGCGCCAGCAGCTTCAGGGGAATCGGGACTGAAGCTTTCTTT. The genes are TRBV5-1 and TRBJ1-1; a weak D match, TRBD1 (6 bases). Germline loops: CDR1 SGHRS, CDR2 YFSETQ. The germline V and J ends were trimmed by 2 bases and 5 bases, with 13 bases remaining between them. The CDR3 extends over 14 amino acids.

The CDR3 DNA reads TGCAGCGTTGGGGACAGTAACACCGGGGAGCTGTTTTTT. It is translated as CSVGDSNTGELFF. This chain uses TRBV29-1 with TRBJ2-2; TRBD1 matches 7 bases. CDR3 size: 13 residues. Trimming at V came to 4 bases and at J to 2 bases, leaving 1 base not matched to a gene. Germline values: CDR1 SQVTM, CDR2 ANQGSEA.

V gene TRBV6-1 combines with J gene TRBJ1-2; D perhaps matches TRBD1 (5 bases). Germline CDR1 is MNHNS and CDR2 is SASEGT. The CDR3 totals 13 residues. V shed 8 bases and J shed 4 bases, with 14 bases lying between them. The CDR3 reads CASGGPGGYGYTF. In nucleotides, the CDR3 is TGTGCCAGCGGGGGACCCGGAGGCTATGGCTACACCTTC.

The chain couples TRBV18 to TRBJ2-3, with D possibly TRBD1 on 6 matching bases. This CDR3 region has 16 residues. The germline V gene has CDR1 KGHSH and CDR2 LQKENI. V was shortened by 3 bases and J by 2 bases, with 15 bases between the two germline ends. The CDR3: CASSPTGIPSTDTQYF. The CDR3 coding sequence is TGTGCCAGCTCACCGACAGGCATACCGTCCACAGATACGCAGTATTTT. Variable domain in full (rest from reference TRBV18 and TRBJ2-3): NAGVMQNPRHLVRRRGQEARLRCSPMKGHSHVYWYRQLPEEGLKFMVYLQKENIIDESGMPKERFSAEFPKEGPSILRIQQVVRGDSAAYFCASSPTGIPSTDTQYFGPGTRLTVL.

V usage is TRBV9 and J usage is TRBJ2-2; D might be TRBD1 (5 bases). V was shortened by 7 bases and J by 1 base, with 14 bases between the two germline ends. CDR3 length equals 15 residues. CDR1 is SGDLS and CDR2 is YYNGEE in the germline V gene. The CDR3 DNA reads as TGTGCCAGCGGGTGGGGCGGATTGAACACCGGGGAGCTGTTTTTT. Translation gives CASGWGGLNTGELFF. The full variable domain, completed using reference TRBV9 and TRBJ2-2, is DSGVTQTPKHLITATGQRVTLRCSPRSGDLSVYWYQQSLDQGLQFLIQYYNGEERAKGNILERFSAQQFPDLHSELNLSSLELGDSALYFCASGWGGLNTGELFFGEGSRLTVL.

The chain carries TRBV7-9 and TRBJ1-1, with 9 bases fitting TRBD1. After removal of 4 bases from V and 5 bases from J, the junction contained 20 bases not matched to a gene. Germline V gives CDR1 SEHNR, CDR2 FQNEAQ (reference sequence). CDR3 length: 19 residues. In nucleotides, the CDR3 is TGTGCCAGCAGCTCGATATTCGGGACAGGGACTCCCGAGGGTACTGAAGCTTTCTTT. Translating it yields CASSSIFGTGTPEGTEAFF.

V gene TRBV4-2 combines with J gene TRBJ2-7; weak D call: TRBD1 (5 bases). The CDR3 has 13 residues. The V end lost 1 base, the J end lost 6 bases, and 10 bases lay between the germline ends. Germline CDR1 reads LGHNA; CDR2 reads YNFKEQ. The CDR3 reads CASSQGGHVEQYF. DNA of the CDR3: TGTGCCAGCAGCCAAGGAGGACACGTCGAGCAGTACTTC.

The rearrangement uses TRBV9 and TRBJ2-2, with D possibly TRBD2 on 5 matching bases. The CDR3 is 15 residues long. Trimming left V 1 base short and J 6 bases short, with 13 bases between. The germline CDR1 and CDR2 sequences are SGDLS and YYNGEE. The CDR3 region is CASSVRLAFSGELFF. The CDR3, as DNA: TGTGCCAGCAGCGTACGTCTAGCCTTCTCCGGGGAGCTGTTTTTT.

V is TRBV28 and J is TRBJ2-5; 11 bases match TRBD2. Looked up from germline, CDR1 is MDHEN and CDR2 is SYDVKM. After removal of 4 bases from V and 1 base from J, the junction contained 5 bases not matched to a gene. The CDR3 extends over 16 amino acids. CDR3 loop: CASSSGLAGLQETQYF. The DNA of the CDR3 is TGTGCCAGCAGTTCCGGACTAGCGGGCCTCCAAGAGACCCAGTACTTC.

This sequence joins TRBV6-5 and TRBJ2-6; 11 nucleotides match TRBD1. With 4 bases clipped from V and 2 bases from J, the junction kept 1 base outside the gene matches. The CDR3 is 16 amino acids. The germline V gene has CDR1 MNHEY and CDR2 SVGAGI. The CDR3 nucleotides are TGTGCCAGCAGTTGGGGACAGGGGGCTGGGGCCAACGTCCTGACTTTC. This sequence encodes CASSWGQGAGANVLTF.

The chain uses TRBV29-1 and TRBJ2-7, with D possibly being TRBD1 (6 bases). V lost 4 bases to trimming and J lost 4 bases, with 17 bases between them. The CDR3 covers 14 residues. Germline loops: CDR1 SQVTM, CDR2 ANQGSEA. For the CDR3, the DNA is TGCAGCGTTGCCTCCTCAGGGGCCCCTTACGAGCAGTACTTC. Translated: CSVASSGAPYEQYF.

The sample holds a few counts of this clone. This chain connects TRBV5-6 to TRBJ1-5, with 7 positions matching TRBD1. Germline lookup yields CDR1 SGHDT and CDR2 YYEEEE. V trimming: 4 bases; J trimming: 9 bases; junction bases outside the gene matches: 10. The CDR3 has 14 amino acids. Written as DNA, the CDR3 is TGTGCCAGCAGCCAGGGACAGTTTACACGGCCCCAGCATTTT. Translation: CASSQGQFTRPQHF.

This clone has only a few counts. The V gene is TRBV15, the J gene TRBJ1-5, with 9 nucleotides matching TRBD1. Trimming removed 0 bases from V and 0 bases from J; junction bases left unmatched: 6. The CDR3 contains 18 residues. Germline CDR1 and CDR2: LNHNV and YYDKDF (reference sequence). The CDR3 spells CATSRDGGDRVSNQPQHF. CDR3 nucleotide sequence: TGTGCCACCAGCAGAGATGGGGGGGACAGGGTTAGCAATCAGCCCCAGCATTTT.

V and J are TRBV5-1 and TRBJ2-1, with TRBD2 matching over 11 bases. CDR1 and CDR2 from the germline V gene are SGHRS and YFSETQ. The CDR3 is made up of 16 amino acids. The junction had 12 bases not matched to a gene; V was cut back by 6 bases and J by 7 bases. In nucleotides, the CDR3 is TGCGCCAGCACGGCCGAGCTGGGACTAGCGGATAATGAGCAGTTCTTC. It codes for CASTAELGLADNEQFF.

The rearrangement joins TRBV19 to TRBJ2-7; 7 positions agree with TRBD2. The length of the CDR3 is 13 residues. Germline-derived CDR1 and CDR2 are LNHDA and SQIVND (reference sequence). Trimming removed 5 bases from V and 3 bases from J; junction bases left unmatched: 4. The CDR3 loop is CASSPRTSYEQYF. The CDR3 DNA is TGTGCCAGTAGTCCCCGGACTAGCTACGAGCAGTACTTC.

The chain is built from TRBV4-3 and TRBJ1-2; D is unclear. Per the germline V gene, CDR1 is LGHNA and CDR2 is YSLEER. The CDR3 is made up of 14 amino acids. With 1 base removed from V and 1 base from J, the gap between germline ends came to 7 bases. The DNA for the CDR3 is TGCGCCAGCAGCCAAGGGTACCTTAACTATGGCTACACCTTC. Its translation: CASSQGYLNYGYTF.

The chain couples TRBV20-1 to TRBJ1-1; 8 nucleotides line up with TRBD1. Trimming cost V 5 bases and J 11 bases; bases outside gene matches: 7. The CDR3 runs 11 residues. The V gene's germline CDR1 is DFQATT and CDR2 SNEGSKA (reference sequence). CDR3 nucleotides: TGCAGTGCTCCGACAGGGGAGAATGCTTTCTTT. Its translation is CSAPTGENAFF.

Regarding this clone: This is likely a read error, given that the CDR3 carries no conserved phenylalanine or tryptophan at its end. No DNA is shown, since the ends of the CDR3 on it are uncertain; the CDR3 is the one TCRdb lists. The chain joins TRBV7-6 to TRBJ1-2; the table's D gene call, TRBD1, was not cross checked with the DNA. From germline, CDR1 is SGHVS and CDR2 FNYEAQ. The CDR3 totals 11 residues, both ends included. The CDR3 reads CASRVRDRALS.

The CDR3 nucleotides are TGTGCCAGCAGCCAAGACCCGGGACAGCTTAATGAAAAACTGTTTTTT. Its translation is CASSQDPGQLNEKLFF. This chain joins TRBV16 and TRBJ1-4, with TRBD1 identical over 7 bases. Per germline, CDR1 KGHSY and CDR2 FQNENV. The CDR3 totals 16 residues. After removal of 2 bases from V and 4 bases from J, the junction contained 7 bases not matched to a gene.

The chain couples TRBV21-1 to TRBJ1-3. TRBV21-1 has pseudogene status. CDR3 length equals 14 residues. The CDR3 coding sequence is TGTGCCAGCAGCAAATCCGGGTATGGAAACACCATATATTTT. Translated, it gives CASSKSGYGNTIYF.

This clone showed up just a few times. The sample carries other DNA sequences with the same CDR3. CDR3 residues: CASSLSGTGELFF. The CDR3 nucleotides read TGTGCCAGCAGCTTAAGTGGCACCGGGGAGCTGTTTTTT. The genes are TRBV7-9 and TRBJ2-2; no clear D. Germline V gives CDR1 SEHNR, CDR2 FQNEAQ (reference sequence). The CDR3 runs 13 residues. V lost 2 bases and J lost 4, with 5 bases in between.